This T cell receptor beta chain was recovered during a study of blood T cell repertoires in COVID-19. Looking at the study overall: Sites in the United States, Italy and Spain provided acute and convalescent COVID-19 samples. Sources were T cells, B-cell-depleted T cells, or PBMCs; the material itself was cDNA or gDNA.

This clone was seen only once. Patients from Seattle were sampled longitudinally, starting during active infection. CDR3 size: 16 residues. Germline CDR1 SGHVS, CDR2 FQNEAQ. V was pared by 6 bases and J by 2 bases, with 12 bases of the junction left unmatched. Under the authors' procedure: Scientists estimated how many nucleated cells there were by amplifying reference gene primers. Measured with immunoSEQ multiplex PCR; TCRdb has only the in-frame clones, and not every one. V, J and clone size are taken as reported in that table, and D and trimming were inferred from the DNA itself. The data show some 200,000 clones, around four fifths seen once.

The TCR sequence derives from a man aged 60-69 years with COVID-19, enrolled during active disease. The chain has TRBV7-8 and TRBJ1-1, with 7 bases aligning to TRBD1. The specimen was peripheral blood. DNA of the CDR3: TGTGCCAGCAGTACCCGGGACAGAGGATACAACACTGAAGCTTTCTTT. Its protein is CASSTRDRGYNTEAFF.